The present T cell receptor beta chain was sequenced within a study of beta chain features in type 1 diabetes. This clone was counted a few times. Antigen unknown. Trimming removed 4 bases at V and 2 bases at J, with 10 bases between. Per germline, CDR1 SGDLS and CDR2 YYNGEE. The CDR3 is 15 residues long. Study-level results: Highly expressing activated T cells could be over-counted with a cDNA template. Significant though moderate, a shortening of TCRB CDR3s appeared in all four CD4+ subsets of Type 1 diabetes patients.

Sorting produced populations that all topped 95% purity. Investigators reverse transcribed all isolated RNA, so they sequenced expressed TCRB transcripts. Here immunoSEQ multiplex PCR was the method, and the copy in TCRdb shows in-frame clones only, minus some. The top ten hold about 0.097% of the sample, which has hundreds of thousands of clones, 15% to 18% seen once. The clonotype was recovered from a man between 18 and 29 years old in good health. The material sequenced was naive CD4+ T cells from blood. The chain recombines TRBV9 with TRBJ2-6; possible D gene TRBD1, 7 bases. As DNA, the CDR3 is TGTGCCAGCAGCTCCAGGGGGGCTGGGGCCAACGTCCTGACTTTC. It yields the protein CASSSRGAGANVLTF. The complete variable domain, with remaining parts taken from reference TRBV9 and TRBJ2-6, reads DSGVTQTPKHLITATGQRVTLRCSPRSGDLSVYWYQQSLDQGLQFLIQYYNGEERAKGNILERFSAQQFPDLHSELNLSSLELGDSALYFCASSSRGAGANVLTFGAGSRLTVL.